One and the same sample provided the 8 T cell receptor beta chains below, sequenced in a study of blood T cells in healthy people across ages. A second PCR of 7 to 11 cycles used a sample-barcoded 5' primer and a J-beta primer mix. TCRdb redid the calling of the 5' RACE reads with MiXCR, one entry per CDR3 protein. The sample carries about 800,000 distinct CDR3 sequences, about three fifths recorded once. Input material: blood. The source of these receptors is a man aged 30-40 years in good health.

CDR3 DNA sequence: TGTGCCACGCGACAGGGCGGCACAGATACGCAGTATTTT. It translates to CATRQGGTDTQYF. The genes are TRBV24-1 and TRBJ2-3; 7 nucleotides align to TRBD1. Germline V CDR1 and CDR2: KGHDR, SFDVKD. V gave up 10 bases and J gave up 1 base; unmatched junction bases: 4. The CDR3 consists of 13 residues.

This clonotype was detected a few times. The chain links TRBV27 to TRBJ2-6; TRBD1 matches at 9 bases. The CDR3 is made up of 19 amino acids. CDR1 MNHEY and CDR2 SMNVEV come from the germline V gene (reference sequence). Losses at the gene ends were 5 bases for V and 1 base for J; bases not matched to a gene: 12. CDR3 DNA: TGTGCCAGCAGTGGACTCGCCGGACAGGGGTTATCTGGGGCCAACGTCCTGACTTTC. Amino acids: CASSGLAGQGLSGANVLTF.

V and J are TRBV18 and TRBJ1-2; D perhaps matches TRBD1 (5 bases). The CDR3 totals 15 residues. CDR1 and CDR2 (germline): KGHSH, LQKENI. V was shortened by 3 bases and J by 7 bases, with 18 bases between the two germline ends. The CDR3 sequence is CASSPGMVREGGYTF. CDR3 bases: TGTGCCAGCTCACCCGGAATGGTCAGGGAGGGTGGCTACACCTTC.

The V and J genes are TRBV20-1 and TRBJ2-5; 10 bases are a match to TRBD2. Germline V gene lookup returns CDR1 DFQATT and CDR2 SNEGSKA (reference sequence). The length of the CDR3 is 16 residues. V trimming: 3 bases; J trimming: 0 bases; junction bases outside the gene matches: 7. The CDR3 reads CSASAALAGNQETQYF. DNA for the CDR3: TGCAGTGCTAGTGCAGCACTAGCGGGGAACCAAGAGACCCAGTACTTC.

The chain has TRBV7-9 and TRBJ1-1; the D gene is possibly TRBD1 (5 bases). Per germline, CDR1 SEHNR and CDR2 FQNEAQ (reference sequence). This CDR3 comprises 9 residues. DNA for the CDR3: TGTGGCCTGGGGGAGATGACTTTCTTT. This encodes CGLGEMTFF.

This clonotype was detected only a few times. The V gene is TRBV5-6, the J gene TRBJ1-1; no reliable D call. The CDR3 loop spans 14 amino acids. Per the germline V gene, CDR1 is SGHDT and CDR2 is YYEEEE. Deletions cut 2 bases from V and 8 bases from J, with 16 bases between. As DNA, the CDR3 is TGTGCCAGCAGCTTCTCTCGCCGGGAGCTAGAAGCTTTCTTT. This sequence encodes CASSFSRRELEAFF.

The chain employs TRBV5-1 and TRBJ2-7, with D perhaps assigned TRBD1 or TRBD2 (5 bases each). The CDR3 has 14 amino acids. From germline, CDR1 is SGHRS and CDR2 YFSETQ. Trimming stripped 2 bases from V and 10 bases from J, with 19 bases between. The DNA of the CDR3 is TGCGCCAGCAGCTTAGAGGGGTCCCCCACCACCCAGTACTTC. As protein: CASSLEGSPTTQYF.

In its sample, this clonotype was seen a few times. CDR3 nucleotides: TGTGCCAGCAGTTTTCTAAGCTCTGGGGCCAACGTCCTGACTTTC. It is translated as CASSFLSSGANVLTF. V gene TRBV27 combines with J gene TRBJ2-6, with D unclear. Deletions cut 3 bases from V and 0 bases from J, with 6 bases between. Germline CDR1 and CDR2: MNHEY and SMNVEV (reference sequence). CDR3 length equals 15 residues. The whole variable domain, remainder taken from reference TRBV27 and TRBJ2-6, is EAQVTQNPRYLITVTGKKLTVTCSQNMNHEYMSWYRQDPGLGLRQIYYSMNVEVTDKGDVPEGYKVSRKEKRNFPLILESPSPNQTSLYFCASSFLSSGANVLTFGAGSRLTVL.